The present entry profiles one TCR beta chain with its context. In this CDR3 the conserved last residue, phenylalanine or tryptophan, is missing, so a read error is likely. No DNA is shown, since the ends of the CDR3 on it are uncertain; the CDR3 is the one TCRdb lists. Germline V gives CDR1 LGHDT, CDR2 YNNKEL (reference sequence). The CDR3 extends over 11 residues, inclusive of both ends. Repertoires were generated with immunoSEQ multiplex PCR, while TCRdb's copy carries only in-frame clones and drops some. The sample includes tens of thousands of clones, about 92% seen only once; the top ten take approximately 0.49%. The sample originates from a study of blood T cell repertoires in COVID-19.

What was sequenced was peripheral blood. The sequence derives from a man in his fifties or sixties with COVID-19, enrolled during active disease. The rearrangement joins TRBV3-1 (or the pseudogene TRBV3-2) to TRBJ2-7; the table gives TRBD2 as D, unverified against the DNA. CDR3 residues: CASSQGGALLY.